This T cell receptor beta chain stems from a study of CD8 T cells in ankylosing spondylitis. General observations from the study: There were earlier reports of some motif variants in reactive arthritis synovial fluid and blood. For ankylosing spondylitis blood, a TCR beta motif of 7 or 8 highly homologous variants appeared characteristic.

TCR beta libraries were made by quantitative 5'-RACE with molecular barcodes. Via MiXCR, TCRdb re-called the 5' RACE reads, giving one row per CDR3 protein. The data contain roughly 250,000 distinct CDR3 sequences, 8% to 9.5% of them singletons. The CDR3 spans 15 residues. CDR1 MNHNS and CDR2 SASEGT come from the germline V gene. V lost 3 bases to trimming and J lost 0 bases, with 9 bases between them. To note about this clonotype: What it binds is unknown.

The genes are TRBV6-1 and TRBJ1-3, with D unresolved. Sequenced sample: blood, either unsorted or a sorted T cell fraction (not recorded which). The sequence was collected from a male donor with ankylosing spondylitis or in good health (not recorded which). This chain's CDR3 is CASSELRTSGNTIYF. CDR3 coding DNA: TGTGCCAGCAGTGAGCTACGGACCTCTGGAAACACCATATATTTT.